This T cell receptor beta chain was documented in a study of shared clonotypes between healthy human individuals. Study context: Sampling drew on donors who were a couple of women and three men aged 18 to 49.

The donors were adults (healthy and HIV-negative) with no recent acute infections or vaccinations. The CDR3 extends over 14 amino acids. Germline lookup yields CDR1 SGHDT and CDR2 YYEEEE. The V and J ends lost 4 bases and 0 bases respectively, with 5 bases between them. The repertoire was sequenced with immunoSEQ multiplex PCR; TCRdb's copy has only in-frame clones and lacks some. The sample holds about 1 million clones, more than 60% seen once. Note on this clone: The sample contains more than one DNA sequence encoding this CDR3.

The V call is TRBV5-6, the J call TRBJ2-6; D call uncertain. The sample comprised memory CD4+ T cells sorted from blood. Specified subset: CD45RA-negative fraction. The receptor was isolated from a man aged 18 to 29 in good health. The DNA of the CDR3 is TGTGCCAGCAGCCCATACTCTGGGGCCAACGTCCTGACTTTC. Residues: CASSPYSGANVLTF.